Each of the 15 T cell receptor beta chains below was sequenced from the same sample in a study of T cells in Graves' hyperthyroidism and ophthalmopathy. There were TCR beta CDR3 regions amplified from RNA transcripts. HTBI primers were the set used in a first-round RT-PCR of the TCR CDR3. MiXCR was run by TCRdb on the multiplex PCR reads, yielding one entry per CDR3 protein. The sample contains around 520,000 distinct CDR3 sequences, under 15% of which appear only once. Sequencing used blood. The receptors here all came from a woman aged 18-29 years with Graves' hyperthyroidism.

This clonotype was seen only once. The chain combines TRBV30 with TRBJ1-3, with D tentatively TRBD1 (6 bases). Trimming removed 1 base at V and 2 bases at J, with 9 bases between. The CDR3 totals 14 residues. Germline loops: CDR1 GTSNPN, CDR2 SVGIG (reference sequence). The CDR3 reads CAWSGNRAGNTIYF. The CDR3 coding sequence is TGTGCCTGGAGTGGCAACAGGGCTGGAAACACCATATATTTT.

This clonotype was found many times. V is TRBV3-1 and J is TRBJ2-1; D is uncertain. Trimming pared 1 base from V and 0 bases from J, leaving 7 bases between. Germline V gives CDR1 LGHDT, CDR2 YNNKEL (reference sequence). The CDR3 has 15 residues. The CDR3 DNA reads as TGTGCCAGCAGCCAAGCCCCTGGCTCCTACAATGAGCAGTTCTTC. This sequence encodes CASSQAPGSYNEQFF.

This clonotype was seen many times. V is TRBV27 and J is TRBJ2-1; unclear D gene. The CDR3 has 14 amino acids. Trimming left V 5 bases short and J 8 bases short, with 16 bases between. Germline V CDR1 and CDR2: MNHEY, SMNVEV (reference sequence). The CDR3 reads CASSLRGYHDEQFF. The CDR3 DNA reads TGTGCCAGCAGTCTCCGAGGATATCATGATGAGCAGTTCTTC.

In this sample, this clonotype turned up many times. The chain employs TRBV29-1 and TRBJ1-2; D not certain. Germline CDR1 reads SQVTM; CDR2 reads ANQGSEA. The V and J ends lost 8 bases and 6 bases respectively, with 16 bases between them. There are 12 residues in the CDR3. In nucleotides, the CDR3 is TGCAGCCATAACGGGTTGTTCCATGGCTACACCTTC. Its translation is CSHNGLFHGYTF.

This clonotype was picked up many times. This CDR3 is CASGLSSGRWNTGELFF. In DNA, the CDR3 is TGTGCTAGTGGTTTGTCTAGCGGGAGGTGGAACACCGGGGAGCTGTTTTTT. This chain links TRBV12-5 with TRBJ2-2; 11 bases map to TRBD2. CDR3 size: 17 residues. Per the germline V gene, CDR1 is LGHNT and CDR2 is FRNRAP. After removal of 2 bases from V and 1 base from J, the junction contained 3 bases not matched to a gene.

This clonotype has at least ten counts. The chain uses TRBV6-2 or TRBV6-3 and TRBJ2-3; D not resolved. Germline V gene sequence: CDR1 MNHEY, CDR2 SVGEGT. The CDR3 length is 13 residues. Trimming removed 6 bases at V and 7 bases at J, with 14 bases between. The CDR3 loop is CASSTPPSHTQYF. DNA of the CDR3: TGTGCCAGCAGCACCCCGCCTAGTCATACGCAGTATTTT.

This clonotype was counted ten times or more. The chain combines TRBV11-3 with TRBJ2-7, with 10 bases lining up with TRBD2. Germline V gene sequence: CDR1 SGHNT, CDR2 YENEEA. This CDR3 has 16 residues. V lost 4 bases, J lost 2 bases, and 8 bases stayed unmatched. The CDR3 region is CASSSPLAGATYEQYF. The DNA of the CDR3 is TGTGCCAGCAGCTCTCCCCTAGCGGGAGCCACCTACGAGCAGTACTTC.

This clonotype has a count of ten or more. The V and J genes are TRBV25-1 and TRBJ2-1; TRBD1 aligns across 7 bases. This CDR3 has 16 residues. Germline V gene lookup returns CDR1 MGHDK and CDR2 SYGVNS. With 4 bases clipped from V and 0 bases from J, the junction kept 6 bases outside the gene matches. CDR3 sequence: CASSGNRGFSYNEQFF. In DNA form, the CDR3 reads TGTGCCAGCAGTGGAAACAGGGGATTCTCCTACAATGAGCAGTTCTTC.

As concerns this clonotype: Possible read error: a much larger clone is one base away. Because the CDR3 is missing its conserved closing phenylalanine or tryptophan, this is likely a read error. The chain uses TRBV7-6 and TRBJ1-2, with 7 bases that match TRBD1. J gave up 4 bases and V 5 bases, and 10 bases lay outside the gene matches. The CDR3 length is 15 residues. Germline lookup yields CDR1 SGHVS and CDR2 FNYEAQ. CDR3 residues: CASSPGQEASYGYTV. CDR3 bases: TGTGCCAGCAGCCCAGGACAGGAGGCGAGCTATGGCTACACCGTC.

The table lists this clonotype with many counts. The chain is built from TRBV19 and TRBJ2-1; the D gene is possibly TRBD2 (6 bases). This CDR3 has 16 amino acids. The V and J ends lost 2 bases and 7 bases respectively, with 18 bases between them. Germline values: CDR1 LNHDA, CDR2 SQIVND (reference sequence). CDR3 in amino acids: CASSIFLGGTVNEQFF. In DNA form, the CDR3 reads TGTGCCAGTAGTATATTCTTGGGCGGGACTGTAAATGAGCAGTTCTTC.

This clonotype has at least ten counts. The V gene is TRBV7-3, the J gene TRBJ2-3; TRBD2 matches 13 bases. Germline V gene data show CDR1 as SGHTA and CDR2 as FQGTGA. Losses at the gene ends were 0 bases for V and 4 bases for J; bases not matched to a gene: 4. The CDR3 totals 17 residues. CDR3 nucleotides: TGTGCCAGCAGCTTAACCGGACTAGCGGGAGACCCAGATACGCAGTATTTT. Translation: CASSLTGLAGDPDTQYF.

This rearrangement joins TRBV5-8 to TRBJ1-2; D is undetermined. Germline V lookup: CDR1 SGHTS, CDR2 YDEGEE. Trimming took off 1 base at V and 8 bases at J, with 15 bases between the two ends. This CDR3 is 14 amino acids long. The CDR3 protein is CASSLTVYLTGYTF. In nucleotides, the CDR3 is TGTGCCAGCAGCTTGACGGTCTATTTAACGGGCTACACCTTC.

The table lists this clonotype with a few counts. The genes are TRBV14 and TRBJ1-1, with a weak D call TRBD1 (6 bases). The CDR3 sequence is 16 residues long. Germline V gene data show CDR1 as SGHDN and CDR2 as FVKESK. V was pared by 2 bases and J by 3 bases, with 16 bases between. CDR3: CASSQRGGASDTEAFF. In nucleotides, the CDR3 is TGTGCCAGCAGCCAAAGGGGGGGGGCCTCGGACACTGAAGCTTTCTTT.

V gene TRBV6-1 combines with J gene TRBJ2-3; TRBD2 is a possible D gene (5 bases). Trimming removed 11 bases at V and 4 bases at J, with 19 bases between. This CDR3 is 14 amino acids long. Germline-derived CDR1 and CDR2 are MNHNS and SASEGT. CDR3 nucleotides: TGTGCCGGTCGGGGTTTTGGTTTACCAGATACGCAGTATTTT. It codes for CAGRGFGLPDTQYF.

J is TRBJ1-5 and V is TRBV19, with D maybe TRBD1 (6 bases). Germline loops: CDR1 LNHDA, CDR2 SQIVND (reference sequence). There are 15 residues in the CDR3. V dropped 5 bases and J dropped 3 bases, with 14 bases sitting between them. CDR3 DNA: TGTGCCAGTAGTCGAGCCGGGACACTCAATCAGCCCCAGCATTTT. Protein: CASSRAGTLNQPQHF.